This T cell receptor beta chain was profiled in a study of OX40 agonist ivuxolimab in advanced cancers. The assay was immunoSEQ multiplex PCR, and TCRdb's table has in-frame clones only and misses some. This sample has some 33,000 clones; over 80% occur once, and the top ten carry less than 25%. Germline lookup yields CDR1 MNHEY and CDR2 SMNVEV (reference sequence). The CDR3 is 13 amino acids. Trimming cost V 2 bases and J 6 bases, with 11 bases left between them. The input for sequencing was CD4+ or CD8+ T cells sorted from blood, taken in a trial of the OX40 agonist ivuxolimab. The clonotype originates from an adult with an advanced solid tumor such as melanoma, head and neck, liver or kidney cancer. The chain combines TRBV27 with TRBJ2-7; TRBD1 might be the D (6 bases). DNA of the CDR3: TGTGCCAGCAGTTTAGCAGGGGCACGCGAGCAGTACTTC. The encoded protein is CASSLAGAREQYF.